This is a list of T cell receptor beta chains from one sample in a study of beta chain features in type 1 diabetes. Repertoires were generated with immunoSEQ multiplex PCR, while TCRdb's copy carries only in-frame clones and drops some. The sample lists about 640,000 clones, roughly an eighth occurring once. The sequencing sample was made of naive CD4+ T cells from blood. The source is a man aged 25-45 years with type 1 diabetes. The CDR3 runs from the conserved cysteine through the conserved F or W. Fields, in order: V gene, clone size, CDR3 length, J gene, D gene, CDR3 DNA, CDR3 protein. D genes are given only for firm matches. The listing skips clone size in some rows; elsewhere it reads once, few, many or a size class.

V: TRBV5-4; size: -; length: 14; J: TRBJ2-5; D: -; DNA: TGTGCCAGCAGCTTGCAGCAGGGGTCAGAGACCCAGTACTTC; CDR3: CASSLQQGSETQYF
V: TRBV4-1; size: -; length: 17; J: TRBJ2-6; D: -; DNA: TGCGCCAGCAGCCAAGAGACGGACTATCTGGTTGCCAACGTCCTGACTTTC; CDR3: CASSQETDYLVANVLTF
V: TRBV2; size: -; length: 16; J: TRBJ1-1; D: TRBD1; DNA: TGTGCCAGCAGTGGAGGTAGGACAGGGGGGAACACTGAAGCTTTCTTT; CDR3: CASSGGRTGGNTEAFF
V: TRBV4-2; size: -; length: 13; J: TRBJ2-7; D: -; DNA: TGTGCCAGCAGCCAAGTCCCAGGGGACGAGCAGTACTTC; CDR3: CASSQVPGDEQYF
V: TRBV4-3; size: -; length: 15; J: TRBJ2-1; D: TRBD2; DNA: TGCGCCAGCAGCCCCGGGGGGGCCCGGGACAATGAGCAGTTCTTC; CDR3: CASSPGGARDNEQFF
V: TRBV7-9; size: -; length: 15; J: TRBJ1-2; D: -; DNA: TGTGCCAGCACCAAGCCGGTCGACGGGCGCTATGGCTACACCTTC; CDR3: CASTKPVDGRYGYTF
V: TRBV9; size: -; length: 16; J: TRBJ2-7; D: TRBD1; DNA: TGTGCCAGCAGCGCACCCGGGACAGGGGGCGAGGGCGAGCAGTACTTC; CDR3: CASSAPGTGGEGEQYF
V: TRBV19; size: -; length: 14; J: TRBJ2-1; D: TRBD1; DNA: TGTGCCAGTGGACAGGGGGTGGTTAGAAATGAGCAGTTCTTC; CDR3: CASGQGVVRNEQFF
V: TRBV5-1; size: few; length: 14; J: TRBJ2-1; D: -; DNA: TGCGCCAGCAGCTCAAGGCCTTCCTACAATGAGCAGTTCTTC; CDR3: CASSSRPSYNEQFF
V: TRBV11-2; size: -; length: 14; J: TRBJ2-5; D: TRBD2; DNA: TGTGCCAGCAGCTTAAGCGGGGGCCTAGAGACCCAGTACTTC; CDR3: CASSLSGGLETQYF
V: TRBV30; size: -; length: 13; J: TRBJ2-7; D: -; DNA: TGTGCCTGGAGTCGGGACGGCACCTACGAGCAGTACTTC; CDR3: CAWSRDGTYEQYF
V: TRBV7-2; size: -; length: 14; J: TRBJ1-5; D: TRBD1; DNA: TGTGCCAGCAGCTCGACAGGGGGGAATCAGCCCCAGCATTTT; CDR3: CASSSTGGNQPQHF
V: TRBV7-6; size: -; length: 14; J: TRBJ2-7; D: -; DNA: TGTGCCAGCAGCTTACGGGGCGGCTCCTACGAGCAGTACTTC; CDR3: CASSLRGGSYEQYF
V: TRBV6-6; size: -; length: 14; J: TRBJ2-2; D: -; DNA: TGTGCCAGCAGTTGGGGACAGAACACCGGGGAGCTGTTTTTT; CDR3: CASSWGQNTGELFF
V: TRBV9; size: few; length: 13; J: TRBJ2-5; D: TRBD1; DNA: TGTGCCAGCAGCGTTACAGGGGCAGAGACCCAGTACTTC; CDR3: CASSVTGAETQYF
V: TRBV7-2; size: -; length: 18; J: TRBJ2-3; D: TRBD2; DNA: TGTGCCAGCAGCTTTAGGGGCGGGGGATTCCTCGGCACAGATACGCAGTATTTT; CDR3: CASSFRGGGFLGTDTQYF
V: TRBV15; size: few; length: 17; J: TRBJ1-5; D: -; DNA: TGTGCCACCAGCAGAGTCCCCCAGGGAACAGTCAATCAGCCCCAGCATTTT; CDR3: CATSRVPQGTVNQPQHF
V: TRBV6-1; size: -; length: 16; J: TRBJ2-7; D: TRBD2; DNA: TGTGCCAGCAGTGAGCTGACTAGCGGGGCGACCTACGAGCAGTACTTC; CDR3: CASSELTSGATYEQYF
V: TRBV30; size: -; length: 13; J: TRBJ2-2; D: -; DNA: TGTGCCTGGCAGGGGCAGGGAACCGGGGAGCTGTTTTTT; CDR3: CAWQGQGTGELFF
V: TRBV7-2; size: -; length: 14; J: TRBJ2-3; D: -; DNA: TGTGCCAGCAGCTTATCGGGCGGCACAGATACGCAGTATTTT; CDR3: CASSLSGGTDTQYF
V: TRBV9; size: -; length: 15; J: TRBJ1-2; D: -; DNA: TGTGCCAGCAGCGTAGGAACAGGGCAGGACTATGGCTACACCTTC; CDR3: CASSVGTGQDYGYTF
V: TRBV6-5; size: few; length: 14; J: TRBJ1-5; D: -; DNA: TGTGCCAGCAGTTACAGGGTGGGAAATCAGCCCCAGCATTTT; CDR3: CASSYRVGNQPQHF
V: TRBV2; size: -; length: 15; J: TRBJ2-7; D: TRBD1; DNA: TGTGCCAGCAGATACTCCGGGACAGGGCCATACGAGCAGTACTTC; CDR3: CASRYSGTGPYEQYF
V: TRBV11-2; size: -; length: 18; J: TRBJ1-6; D: -; DNA: TGTGCCAGCAGCCCAATCCTGGGCAGGAGCTCCTATAATTCACCCCTCCACTTT; CDR3: CASSPILGRSSYNSPLHF
V: TRBV7-8; size: -; length: 18; J: TRBJ1-5; D: -; DNA: TGTGCCAGCAGCTTATCGGGGGTTGGAACAGCCCGAAATCAGCCCCAGCATTTT; CDR3: CASSLSGVGTARNQPQHF
V: TRBV11-2; size: -; length: 12; J: TRBJ2-7; D: -; DNA: TGTGCCAGCAGCTTCTATTTTAACGAGCAGTACTTC; CDR3: CASSFYFNEQYF
V: TRBV9; size: -; length: 14; J: TRBJ1-1; D: TRBD1; DNA: TGTGCCAGCAGTCGGACAGGGGGAAATACTGAAGCTTTCTTT; CDR3: CASSRTGGNTEAFF
V: TRBV5-1; size: -; length: 16; J: TRBJ2-1; D: TRBD1; DNA: TGCGCCAGCGAGTCGGGACAGTTCAGCTCCTACAATGAGCAGTTCTTC; CDR3: CASESGQFSSYNEQFF
V: TRBV5-5; size: -; length: 16; J: TRBJ1-4; D: -; DNA: TGTGCCAGCAGCTTGGGGCTCCAAGTCGGGGGTGAAAAACTGTTTTTT; CDR3: CASSLGLQVGGEKLFF
V: TRBV13; size: -; length: 17; J: TRBJ2-5; D: -; DNA: TGTGCCAGCAGCTTCTACCCACGTACGGGGAGTCAAGAGACCCAGTACTTC; CDR3: CASSFYPRTGSQETQYF
V: TRBV7-6; size: -; length: 15; J: TRBJ2-3; D: -; DNA: TGTGCCAGCAGCTTAAGGTCGGTGGGCACAGATACGCAGTATTTT; CDR3: CASSLRSVGTDTQYF
V: TRBV13; size: -; length: 14; J: TRBJ2-3; D: -; DNA: TGTGCCAGCAGCCCAAACTTCAGGACGGATACGCAGTATTTT; CDR3: CASSPNFRTDTQYF
V: TRBV7-2; size: -; length: 14; J: TRBJ2-7; D: -; DNA: TGTGCCAGCAGCCCCCGGGGTTTTGGCTACGAGCAGTACTTC; CDR3: CASSPRGFGYEQYF
V: TRBV2; size: -; length: 13; J: TRBJ2-3; D: TRBD1; DNA: TGTGCCAGCAGGGGACAGGGGGCGGATACGCAGTATTTT; CDR3: CASRGQGADTQYF
V: TRBV6-5; size: few; length: 16; J: TRBJ2-5; D: -; DNA: TGTGCCAGCAGTTCTAACCGTACAGGGTTTTTAGAGACCCAGTACTTC; CDR3: CASSSNRTGFLETQYF
V: TRBV29-1; size: few; length: 16; J: TRBJ2-7; D: TRBD1; DNA: TGCAGCGTTGGGACAGGGAGAGATCGTGGGATGTACGAGCAGTACTTC; CDR3: CSVGTGRDRGMYEQYF
V: TRBV2; size: -; length: 15; J: TRBJ2-7; D: -; DNA: TGTGCCAGCAGTGACGACGGAGCAGGTTCCTACGAGCAGTACTTC; CDR3: CASSDDGAGSYEQYF
V: TRBV2; size: -; length: 13; J: TRBJ1-5; D: -; DNA: TGTGCCAGCAGTGGGGAGTTCAATCAGCCCCAGCATTTT; CDR3: CASSGEFNQPQHF
V: TRBV28; size: once; length: 19; J: TRBJ2-1; D: -; DNA: TGTGCCAGCAGTTTATGGGCTACTTCGGGGGTGACAGCCTACAATGAGCAGTTCTTC; CDR3: CASSLWATSGVTAYNEQFF
V: TRBV28; size: -; length: 17; J: TRBJ1-6; D: TRBD1; DNA: TGTGCCAGCAGTTTGTCCCTCGGGACAGGGCTGAGGTCACCCCTCCACTTT; CDR3: CASSLSLGTGLRSPLHF
V: TRBV9; size: few; length: 16; J: TRBJ2-3; D: -; DNA: TGTGCCAGCAGCACAGCGCTTCGGGGAACCACAGATACGCAGTATTTT; CDR3: CASSTALRGTTDTQYF
V: TRBV9; size: -; length: 14; J: TRBJ1-1; D: -; DNA: TGTGCCAGCAGCCCGACAGTGCCGAACACTGAAGCTTTCTTT; CDR3: CASSPTVPNTEAFF
V: TRBV2; size: -; length: 14; J: TRBJ1-3; D: -; DNA: TGTGCCAGCTTTGGTGGACTCTCTGGAAACACCATATATTTT; CDR3: CASFGGLSGNTIYF
V: TRBV6-5; size: -; length: 14; J: TRBJ1-2; D: -; DNA: TGTGCCAGCAGTTACTCGAACAAGGGCACCGGCACCACCTTC; CDR3: CASSYSNKGTGTTF
V: TRBV5-4; size: -; length: 17; J: TRBJ2-2; D: TRBD2; DNA: TGTGCCAGCAGAGTAACTAGCGGGGGGCCGAACACCGGGGAGCTGTTTTTT; CDR3: CASRVTSGGPNTGELFF
V: TRBV9; size: few; length: 15; J: TRBJ1-5; D: -; DNA: TGTGCCAGCAGCCCTAGTGGGGGCTCGGATACTGCCCAGCATTTT; CDR3: CASSPSGGSDTAQHF
V: TRBV5-1; size: -; length: 13; J: TRBJ2-2; D: -; DNA: TGCGCCAGCAGCTTCCAGGGGACCGGGGAGCTGTTTTTT; CDR3: CASSFQGTGELFF
V: TRBV2; size: few; length: 12; J: TRBJ2-5; D: -; DNA: TGTGCCAGCTTAGGAGGTGGAGAGACCCAGTACTTC; CDR3: CASLGGGETQYF
V: TRBV19; size: -; length: 16; J: TRBJ2-3; D: -; DNA: TGTGCCAGTAGTATGTCAAGGGACACCATCACAGATACGCAGTATTTT; CDR3: CASSMSRDTITDTQYF
V: TRBV23-1; size: -; length: 16; J: TRBJ2-7; D: TRBD1; DNA: TGCGCCAGCAGTCATTCAGACAGGGGATTTGCCTACGAGCAGTACTTC; CDR3: CASSHSDRGFAYEQYF
V: TRBV7-9; size: few; length: 14; J: TRBJ2-5; D: TRBD1; DNA: TGTGCCAGCAGCATTAGGACAGGGGCAGAGACCCAGTACTTC; CDR3: CASSIRTGAETQYF
V: TRBV9; size: few; length: 16; J: TRBJ2-3; D: -; DNA: TGTGCCAGCAGCGTAGGCAACAGGGATGTTTCGGATACGCAGTATTTT; CDR3: CASSVGNRDVSDTQYF
V: TRBV7-2; size: -; length: 15; J: TRBJ1-1; D: -; DNA: TGTGCCAGCAGCTTAGTTCCAGGGGTGAGGACTGAAGCTTTCTTT; CDR3: CASSLVPGVRTEAFF
V: TRBV5-1; size: few; length: 16; J: TRBJ1-1; D: -; DNA: TGCGCCAGCAGCTTGGCAGTCAGGAGAGGATCCACTGAAGCTTTCTTT; CDR3: CASSLAVRRGSTEAFF
V: TRBV7-2; size: -; length: 16; J: TRBJ1-2; D: -; DNA: TGTGCCAGCAGCTTAGCGACTGGACGGAAGAACTATGGCTACACCTTC; CDR3: CASSLATGRKNYGYTF
V: TRBV4-2; size: few; length: 13; J: TRBJ2-1; D: -; DNA: TGTGCCAGCAGCCCCAGACGCCTGCCAGAGCAGTTCTTC; CDR3: CASSPRRLPEQFF
V: TRBV7-7; size: -; length: 15; J: TRBJ2-1; D: TRBD2; DNA: TGTGCCAGCAGCTTAACTAGCGGGCGGTACAATGAGCAGTTCTTC; CDR3: CASSLTSGRYNEQFF
V: TRBV19; size: few; length: 15; J: TRBJ2-5; D: TRBD1; DNA: TGTGCCAGTAGTGTAGGGACAGCCTATCAAGAGACCCAGTACTTC; CDR3: CASSVGTAYQETQYF
V: TRBV10-1; size: -; length: 13; J: TRBJ2-7; D: -; DNA: TGCGCCAGCAGCCTAAAGACAGGTTACGAGCAGTACTTC; CDR3: CASSLKTGYEQYF
V: TRBV11-3; size: -; length: 14; J: TRBJ1-4; D: TRBD1; DNA: TGTGCCAGCAGCCGACAGGGGGCAGGTGAAAAACTGTTTTTT; CDR3: CASSRQGAGEKLFF